This paragraph reports one TCR beta chain. TCRdb's copy holds only in-frame clones and misses some; the assay was immunoSEQ multiplex PCR. The repertoire holds tens of thousands of clones, with 84% as singletons. V dropped 4 bases and J dropped 5 bases, with 15 bases sitting between them. The germline V gene encodes CDR1 SGHDN and CDR2 FVKESK. This CDR3 is built from 15 residues. These data originate in a study of cytomegalovirus exposure and HLA in healthy donors. The receptor was isolated from a woman aged 18-35 years in good health and CMV-seropositive. The chain links TRBV14 to TRBJ2-1, with TRBD2 as a possible D gene (6 bases). Sequencing input: PBMCs. The CDR3 reads CASSLLGTVNNEQFF. In DNA form, the CDR3 reads TGTGCCAGCAGCCTTCTCGGGACTGTGAACAATGAGCAGTTCTTC.